This T cell receptor beta chain was sequenced for a study of blood T cell repertoires in COVID-19. The germline CDR1 and CDR2 sequences are LNHDA and SQIVND (reference sequence). Trimming stripped 7 bases from V and 0 bases from J, with 10 bases between. CDR3 length equals 14 residues. Study processing details: How many nucleated cells were present was estimated from reference gene primer amplification. The protocol was immunoSEQ multiplex PCR, while the TCRdb copy is restricted to in-frame clones and leaves out a portion. For V, J and clone size, that table is used; D and trimming come from the DNA. The top ten hold less than 3.5% of the sample, which has 300,000 to 350,000 clones, 90% seen once. This clone was observed a handful of times.

The specimen was peripheral blood. The clonotype was recovered from a woman aged 25 to 39 with COVID-19, enrolled during active disease. The rearrangement joins TRBV19 to TRBJ1-5, with D perhaps matching TRBD1 (5 bases). The CDR3 here is CASTTGYSNQPQHF. As DNA, the CDR3 is TGTGCCAGTACCACAGGTTATAGCAATCAGCCCCAGCATTTT.